This TCR beta chain was identified during a study of shared clonotypes between healthy human individuals. Across the study: Used for every donor were three CD4 naive, three CD4 memory, two CD8 naive and one CD8 memory plate.

Measured with immunoSEQ multiplex PCR; TCRdb has only the in-frame clones, and not every one. This sample has some 1.5 million clones, with roughly 96% found just once. Germline assignment: CDR1 SQVTM and CDR2 ANQGSEA. CDR3 size: 13 residues. Between the trimmed V and J ends, which lost 5 bases and 3 bases, there was a span of 11 bases. This sequence was found in a man younger than 45 in good health. The rearrangement uses TRBV29-1 and TRBJ1-3, with TRBD1 as a possible D gene (5 bases). The sample consisted of naive CD4+ T cells sorted from blood. Subset specified: CD45RA+ positively selected. For the CDR3, the DNA is TGCAGCGTTCTTGGGGCAGGTGGAAACACCATATATTTT. The encoded protein is CSVLGAGGNTIYF. The variable domain in full, completed from reference TRBV29-1 and TRBJ1-3, reads SAVISQKPSRDICQRGTSLTIQCQVDSQVTMMFWYRQQPGQSLTLIATANQGSEATYESGFVIDKFPISRPNLTFSTLTVSNMSPEDSSIYLCSVLGAGGNTIYFGEGSWLTVV.